Listed below are T cell receptor beta chains from one sample, sequenced in a study of OX40 agonist ivuxolimab in advanced cancers. The repertoire was sequenced with immunoSEQ multiplex PCR; TCRdb's copy has only in-frame clones and lacks some. The sample has roughly 10,000 clones; approximately 70% are singletons. The input for sequencing was CD4+ or CD8+ T cells sorted from blood, taken in a trial of the OX40 agonist ivuxolimab. The receptors stem from an adult with an advanced solid tumor such as melanoma, head and neck, liver or kidney cancer. CDR3s include the opening cysteine and the closing phenylalanine or tryptophan. D genes are given only for firm matches. For some rows the clone size is stated as once, few or many, or as a class when expanded; others skip it.

cdr3_length: 15; d_call: TRBD1; j_call: TRBJ1-2; v_call: TRBV30; clone_size: few; cdr3_aa: CAWRDRERGIYGYTF; cdr3_nt: TGTGCCTGGAGGGACAGGGAAAGGGGGATATATGGCTACACCTTC
cdr3_length: 12; d_call: NA; j_call: TRBJ1-6; v_call: TRBV5-6; clone_size: NA; cdr3_aa: CASSLGYSPLHF; cdr3_nt: TGTGCCAGCAGCTTGGGATATTCACCCCTCCACTTT
cdr3_length: 14; d_call: NA; j_call: TRBJ1-1; v_call: TRBV27; clone_size: NA; cdr3_aa: CASSWSAGNTEAFF; cdr3_nt: TGTGCCAGCAGTTGGTCAGCGGGAAACACTGAAGCTTTCTTT
cdr3_length: 13; d_call: NA; j_call: TRBJ1-2; v_call: TRBV27; clone_size: NA; cdr3_aa: CASSFEGNYGYTF; cdr3_nt: TGTGCCAGCAGTTTCGAGGGGAACTATGGCTACACCTTC
cdr3_length: 13; d_call: NA; j_call: TRBJ1-2; v_call: TRBV19; clone_size: NA; cdr3_aa: CASSKRENYGYTF; cdr3_nt: TGTGCCAGTAGTAAGAGGGAGAACTATGGCTACACCTTC
cdr3_length: 16; d_call: TRBD1; j_call: TRBJ2-7; v_call: TRBV7-9; clone_size: NA; cdr3_aa: CASSSYSDRGSYEQYF; cdr3_nt: TGTGCCAGCAGCTCCTACTCAGACAGGGGCTCCTACGAGCAGTACTTC
cdr3_length: 15; d_call: TRBD1; j_call: TRBJ2-1; v_call: TRBV27; clone_size: NA; cdr3_aa: CAINRGPLTYNEQFF; cdr3_nt: TGTGCCATCAACAGGGGTCCCCTTACCTACAATGAGCAGTTCTTC
cdr3_length: 13; d_call: NA; j_call: TRBJ1-2; v_call: TRBV30; clone_size: NA; cdr3_aa: CAWSVWENYGYTF; cdr3_nt: TGTGCCTGGAGTGTCTGGGAGAACTATGGCTACACCTTC
cdr3_length: 15; d_call: TRBD1; j_call: TRBJ2-7; v_call: TRBV7-8; clone_size: NA; cdr3_aa: CASSRGGQSSYEQYF; cdr3_nt: TGTGCCAGCAGCCGAGGGGGCCAGTCCTCCTACGAGCAGTACTTC
cdr3_length: 14; d_call: NA; j_call: TRBJ2-7; v_call: TRBV10-3; clone_size: NA; cdr3_aa: CAISDGDGYYEQYF; cdr3_nt: TGTGCCATCAGTGATGGTGACGGATACTACGAGCAGTACTTC
cdr3_length: 18; d_call: NA; j_call: TRBJ2-6; v_call: TRBV7-4; clone_size: NA; cdr3_aa: CASSAVCSSQSRANVLTF; cdr3_nt: TGTGCCAGCAGCGCTGTTTGCAGCTCACAAAGTCGGGCCAACGTCCTGACTTTC
cdr3_length: 16; d_call: NA; j_call: TRBJ2-7; v_call: TRBV7-2; clone_size: NA; cdr3_aa: CASSESSERGAYEQYF; cdr3_nt: TGTGCCAGCAGCGAGAGTAGCGAGAGAGGGGCCTACGAGCAGTACTTC
cdr3_length: 15; d_call: TRBD2; j_call: TRBJ2-1; v_call: TRBV9; clone_size: NA; cdr3_aa: CASSVGLAETNEQFF; cdr3_nt: TGTGCCAGCAGTGTTGGACTAGCGGAGACCAATGAGCAGTTCTTC
cdr3_length: 15; d_call: TRBD1; j_call: TRBJ1-1; v_call: TRBV19; clone_size: NA; cdr3_aa: CASTPGTGGRPEAFF; cdr3_nt: TGTGCCAGTACCCCCGGGACAGGAGGACGGCCTGAAGCTTTCTTT
cdr3_length: 11; d_call: NA; j_call: TRBJ2-1; v_call: TRBV6-5; clone_size: NA; cdr3_aa: CASSHLNEQFF; cdr3_nt: TGTGCCAGCAGCCATCTCAATGAGCAGTTCTTC
cdr3_length: 13; d_call: TRBD1; j_call: TRBJ2-3; v_call: TRBV19; clone_size: NA; cdr3_aa: CASSWTGADTQYF; cdr3_nt: TGTGCCAGTAGTTGGACAGGGGCAGATACGCAGTATTTT
cdr3_length: 18; d_call: NA; j_call: TRBJ2-1; v_call: TRBV5-4; clone_size: few; cdr3_aa: CASSSGITAMSFHNEQFF; cdr3_nt: TGCGCCAGCAGCTCCGGGATTACAGCGATGTCTTTCCACAATGAGCAGTTCTTC
cdr3_length: 14; d_call: TRBD2; j_call: TRBJ2-1; v_call: TRBV7-7; clone_size: NA; cdr3_aa: CASSLNFLADEQFF; cdr3_nt: TGTGCTAGCAGCTTAAATTTCCTAGCGGATGAGCAGTTCTTC
cdr3_length: 15; d_call: TRBD1; j_call: TRBJ1-4; v_call: TRBV7-9; clone_size: NA; cdr3_aa: CASSHRDRINEKLFF; cdr3_nt: TGTGCCAGCAGCCACCGGGACAGAATTAATGAAAAACTGTTTTTT
cdr3_length: 14; d_call: NA; j_call: TRBJ1-4; v_call: TRBV27; clone_size: few; cdr3_aa: CASSLQGRLGKTVF; cdr3_nt: TGTGCCAGCTCTCTTCAGGGGAGGTTGGGAAAAACTGTTTTT
cdr3_length: 14; d_call: TRBD1; j_call: TRBJ1-2; v_call: TRBV5-4; clone_size: few; cdr3_aa: CASSLEGGAEGYTF; cdr3_nt: TGTGCCAGCAGCTTAGAAGGGGGCGCAGAGGGCTACACCTTC
cdr3_length: 11; d_call: TRBD1; j_call: TRBJ2-1; v_call: TRBV6-6; clone_size: few; cdr3_aa: CATGTGYEQFF; cdr3_nt: TGTGCCACCGGGACAGGGTATGAGCAGTTCTTC
cdr3_length: 16; d_call: NA; j_call: TRBJ1-5; v_call: TRBV19; clone_size: NA; cdr3_aa: CASSMEADGSNQPQHF; cdr3_nt: TGTGCCAGTAGTATGGAGGCGGACGGCAGCAATCAGCCCCAGCATTTT